This passage covers 17 T cell receptor beta chains from one sample sequenced in a study of cytomegalovirus exposure and HLA in healthy donors. The primer mix had 60 Vbeta and 13 Jbeta primers. Clones were read by immunoSEQ multiplex PCR, and TCRdb kept only the in-frame ones, dropping some. The sample lists 110,000 or so clones, about 80% seen once, with 6.5% to 8.5% in the top ten. Sequenced material: PBMCs. Receptor source: a woman between 50 and 59 years old in good health and CMV-seropositive.

The chain recombines TRBV7-3 with TRBJ1-2, with D maybe TRBD1 (5 bases). The CDR3 is made up of 14 amino acids. V lost 4 bases to trimming and J lost 3 bases, with 12 bases between them. The germline V gene has CDR1 SGHTA and CDR2 FQGTGA. CDR3 sequence (DNA): TGTGCCAGCAGCTCCCGCGGGGGGGACTATGGCTACACCTTC. Translation gives CASSSRGGDYGYTF.

This chain connects TRBV7-3 to TRBJ2-4; a possible D gene is TRBD2 (5 bases). CDR1 is SGHTA, CDR2 FQGTGA, per germline. The V end lost 5 bases, the J end lost 4 bases, and 9 bases lay between the germline ends. This CDR3 region has 13 residues. DNA for the CDR3: TGTGCCAGCAGCCCGGGAACGAAAAACATTCAGTACTTC. Its translation: CASSPGTKNIQYF.

The V call is TRBV9, the J call TRBJ1-3, with D uncertain. The CDR3 is 14 amino acids. V lost 4 bases and J lost 0, with 8 bases in between. CDR1 is SGDLS and CDR2 is YYNGEE in the germline V gene. CDR3 in DNA: TGTGCCAGCAGCAAGAGTGACTCTGGAAACACCATATATTTT. The encoded protein is CASSKSDSGNTIYF.

Only a few counts were recorded for this clone. The J gene is TRBJ2-5, the V gene TRBV5-4; 7 bases match TRBD1. CDR3 length equals 14 residues. V trimming: 0 bases; J trimming: 3 bases; junction bases outside the gene matches: 2. Germline CDR1 is SGHNT and CDR2 is YYREEE (reference sequence). CDR3 in DNA: TGTGCCAGCAGCTTGGGCGGACAGGAAGAGACCCAGTACTTC. Translation gives CASSLGGQEETQYF.

A word on this clone: At one end the junction does not follow the germline gene, possibly because of a read error. This chain connects TRBV4-1 to TRBJ2-4, with 8 bases identical to TRBD1. Per the germline V gene, CDR1 is MGHRA and CDR2 is YSYEKL. The length of the CDR3 is 17 residues. The CDR3 nucleotides read TGCGCCAGCAGCCAAGAAGGACAGGGTGGGACCAAAAACAGTCAGTACTTC. Its translation: CASSQEGQGGTKNSQYF.

V is TRBV27 and J is TRBJ1-1; D ambiguous. V was pared by 5 bases and J by 5 bases, with 18 bases between. The germline V gene encodes CDR1 MNHEY and CDR2 SMNVEV (reference sequence). This CDR3 is built from 15 residues. For the CDR3, the DNA is TGTGCCAGCAGTCCTCCCGACATGAGTTATACTGAAGCTTTCTTT. This gives the protein CASSPPDMSYTEAFF.

The rearrangement uses TRBV15 and TRBJ2-5; D is unclear. Trimming removed 0 bases at V and 9 bases at J, with 14 bases between. Germline CDR1 reads LNHNV; CDR2 reads YYDKDF (reference sequence). The CDR3 runs 14 residues. DNA for the CDR3: TGTGCCACCAGCAGAGATCGGAGTGAGCGAGCCCAGTACTTC. It specifies CATSRDRSERAQYF. The full variable domain, its missing parts supplied by reference TRBV15 and TRBJ2-5, is DAMVIQNPRYQVTQFGKPVTLSCSQTLNHNVMYWYQQKSSQAPKLLFHYYDKDFNNEADTPDNFQSRRPNTSFCFLDIRSPGLGDTAMYLCATSRDRSERAQYFGPGTRLLVL.

This chain joins TRBV15 and TRBJ1-2; 7 bases line up with TRBD1. After removal of 2 bases from V and 3 bases from J, the junction contained 9 bases not matched to a gene. Looked up from germline, CDR1 is LNHNV and CDR2 is YYDKDF (reference sequence). The CDR3 consists of 16 residues. CDR3 region: CATSRTLTGEDYGYTF. The CDR3 bases are TGTGCCACCAGCAGAACCCTCACAGGGGAGGACTATGGCTACACCTTC.

V is TRBV5-6 and J is TRBJ1-1, with D possibly being TRBD1 (5 bases). This CDR3 has 16 residues. The germline gives CDR1 SGHDT, CDR2 YYEEEE. Trimming pared 2 bases from V and 1 base from J, leaving 15 bases between. The CDR3 is CASSLLGRGGNTEAFF. CDR3 coding DNA: TGTGCCAGCAGCTTACTTGGGCGGGGGGGGAACACTGAAGCTTTCTTT.

The gene calls are TRBV6-4 and TRBJ1-4; TRBD1 matches 8 bases. This CDR3 is built from 19 residues. V lost 0 bases to trimming and J lost 4 bases; unmatched junction nucleotides: 13. Germline CDR1 and CDR2: MRHNA and SNTAGT. The chain's CDR3 is CASSDSTRNSGTGNEKLFF. DNA for the CDR3: TGTGCCAGCAGTGACTCCACCCGGAACAGCGGGACAGGTAATGAAAAACTGTTTTTT.

The chain links TRBV11-3 to TRBJ2-1; D might be TRBD2 (7 bases). In germline, CDR1 is SGHNT, CDR2 YENEEA. This CDR3 comprises 12 residues. Trimming removed 5 bases at V and 8 bases at J, with 10 bases between. CDR3 protein: CASSEGGDEQFF. The CDR3 bases are TGTGCCAGCAGCGAGGGGGGGGATGAGCAGTTCTTC. Combining the CDR3 with reference TRBV11-3 and TRBJ2-1 gives the whole variable domain EAGVVQSPRYKIIEKKQPVAFWCNPISGHNTLYWYLQNLGQGPELLIRYENEEAVDDSQLPKDRFSAERLKGVDSTLKIQPAELGDSAVYLCASSEGGDEQFFGPGTRLTVL.

Comments on this clone: At one end, the junction sequence differs from germline, possibly due to a read error. The chain couples TRBV9 to TRBJ1-5, with D possibly being TRBD1 (6 bases). CDR3 length: 13 residues. Germline V gene data show CDR1 as SGDLS and CDR2 as YYNGEE. The CDR3 region has the DNA TGTGCCAGCAGCCGGGACACCGATCAGCCCCGGCATTTT. Its protein is CASSRDTDQPRHF.

The J gene is TRBJ2-2, the V gene TRBV25-1; D uncertain. Per the germline V gene, CDR1 is MGHDK and CDR2 is SYGVNS. CDR3 length equals 14 residues. V was pared by 8 bases and J by 3 bases, with 13 bases between. The CDR3 nucleotides read TGTGCCAGCCGAATCGAATCGGACACCGGGGAGCTGTTTTTT. Amino acids: CASRIESDTGELFF.

The chain links TRBV2 to TRBJ2-1; TRBD1 matches at 9 bases. The CDR3 covers 16 residues. The V gene end was trimmed by 4 bases and the J gene end by 1 base; junction bases not matched to a gene: 5. The V gene's germline CDR1 is SNHLY and CDR2 FYNNEI. The CDR3 DNA is TGTGCCAGCAGTGGATTTGGACAGGGGTCCTACAATGAGCAGTTCTTC. Its protein is CASSGFGQGSYNEQFF.

The J gene is TRBJ2-2, the V gene TRBV5-4; no definite D call. This CDR3 has 13 amino acids. V lost 4 bases, J lost 6 bases, and 10 bases lay in between. CDR1 and CDR2 (germline): SGHNT, YYREEE (reference sequence). CDR3: CASSEVDPGELFF. The CDR3 DNA is TGTGCCAGCAGCGAGGTAGACCCCGGGGAGCTGTTTTTT.

The count of this clone is one. J is TRBJ2-1 and V is TRBV7-9, with a possible D match to TRBD1 (6 bases). The CDR3 has 15 amino acids. Germline CDR1 reads SEHNR; CDR2 reads FQNEAQ (reference sequence). Trimming pared 5 bases from V and 0 bases from J, leaving 11 bases between. The CDR3 DNA is TGTGCCAGCAGCAGGACAGAGAGCTCCTACAATGAGCAGTTCTTC. Residues: CASSRTESSYNEQFF.

The V call is TRBV9, the J call TRBJ2-3, with a tentative D call TRBD2 (6 bases). Germline loops: CDR1 SGDLS, CDR2 YYNGEE. Trimming removed 4 bases at V and 10 bases at J, with 19 bases between. The CDR3 length is 14 residues. CDR3: CASSPTPRDLAQYF. The CDR3 coding sequence is TGTGCCAGCAGCCCCACCCCTAGGGACTTGGCGCAGTATTTT. Drawing the rest from reference TRBV9 and TRBJ2-3, the complete variable domain is DSGVTQTPKHLITATGQRVTLRCSPRSGDLSVYWYQQSLDQGLQFLIQYYNGEERAKGNILERFSAQQFPDLHSELNLSSLELGDSALYFCASSPTPRDLAQYFGPGTRLTVL.